This T cell receptor beta chain was recorded in a study of vaccination effects on CD4 cells after COVID-19. Overall study results and limits: Only a single clone (1 of 255 vaccine-induced clones in healthy vaccinees) cross-reacted with common cold coronaviruses.

Before any sequencing was done, the ViraFEST assay used viral peptide pools to expand antigen-specific CD4+ T cells. Isolating CD4+ T cells followed around nine days of culture. People in the vaccine group had not been infected with SARS-CoV-2 before, and their nucleocapsid antibodies were negative. Every well got a few million PBMC, which were grown with around 10 IU/ml IL-2 and roughly 10 ug/ml peptides. TCRdb keeps only in-frame clones here, not all; method: immunoSEQ multiplex PCR. Of 70,000 or so clones in the sample, more than 60% were seen once. About this clone: What it recognizes is unknown.

Source: CD4+ T cells from PBMCs cultured with SARS-CoV-2 spike peptides, taken before COVID-19 vaccination. The TCR originated in a human donor who received a COVID-19 vaccine.

The CDR3 sequence is CASSLGSYTEAFF. The CDR3, as DNA: TGTGCCAGCAGTTTAGGGTCTTACACTGAAGCTTTCTTT. The chain uses TRBV2 and TRBJ1-1; no definite D call. The CDR3 spans 13 residues. Per the germline V gene, CDR1 is SNHLY and CDR2 is FYNNEI. Between the trimmed V and J ends, which lost 5 bases and 3 bases, there was a span of 10 bases.